This T cell receptor beta chain comes out of a study of beta chain features in type 1 diabetes. Reverse transcribing all isolated RNA meant expressed TCRB transcripts were sequenced. The method was immunoSEQ multiplex PCR; TCRdb's version includes in-frame clones alone and lacks a portion of them. Found here are about 410,000 clones, about 15% of them singletons; the top ten hold 0.03% to 0.04%. The TCR sequence derives from a man aged 25-40 years in good health. Material: naive CD4+ T cells from blood.

The CDR3 is CSVEVGVGYEQYF. The DNA for the CDR3 is TGCAGCGTTGAAGTAGGTGTTGGCTACGAGCAGTACTTC. The gene calls are TRBV29-1 and TRBJ2-7; no clear D. There are 13 residues in the CDR3. CDR1 and CDR2 from the germline V gene are SQVTM and ANQGSEA. With 1 base removed from V and 3 bases from J, the gap between germline ends came to 10 bases.